What follows describes a single T cell receptor beta chain. The sample is drawn from a study of blood T cells in healthy people across ages. A second PCR of about 6 to 11 cycles used a sample-barcoded 5' primer and a J-beta primer mix. MiXCR, run by TCRdb on the 5' RACE reads, gives a single entry per CDR3 protein. Counted here are about 2 million distinct CDR3 sequences, roughly 50% occurring once; the ten biggest clones make up approximately 2.1%. The CDR3 runs 14 residues. Germline assignment: CDR1 LGHNA and CDR2 YSLEER. The ends were cut back, 3 bases at V and 0 bases at J, with 6 bases in the middle.

Sequencing was performed on blood. V usage is TRBV4-3 and J usage is TRBJ1-3; D is ambiguous. The receptor was isolated from a woman between 35 and 50 years old in good health. Here the CDR3 DNA reads TGCGCCAGCAGCCATACCACCTCTGGAAACACCATATATTTT. Translating it yields CASSHTTSGNTIYF.